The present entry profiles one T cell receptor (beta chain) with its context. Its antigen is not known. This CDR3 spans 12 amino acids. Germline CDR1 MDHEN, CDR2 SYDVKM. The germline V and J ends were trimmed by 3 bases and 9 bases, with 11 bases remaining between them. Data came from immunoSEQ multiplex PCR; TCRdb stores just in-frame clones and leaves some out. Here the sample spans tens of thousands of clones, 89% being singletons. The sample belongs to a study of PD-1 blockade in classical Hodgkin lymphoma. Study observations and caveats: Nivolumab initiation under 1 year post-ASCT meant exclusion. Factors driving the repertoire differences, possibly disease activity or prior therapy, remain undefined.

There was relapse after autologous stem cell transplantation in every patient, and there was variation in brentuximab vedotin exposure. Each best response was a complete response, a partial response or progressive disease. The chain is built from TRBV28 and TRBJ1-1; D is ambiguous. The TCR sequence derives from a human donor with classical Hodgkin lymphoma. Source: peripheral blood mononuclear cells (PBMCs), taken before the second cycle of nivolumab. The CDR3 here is CASSFRSEQAFF. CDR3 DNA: TGTGCCAGCAGTTTTCGGTCGGAACAAGCTTTCTTT.